This section outlines one T cell receptor (beta chain) sequence together with its context. The antigen remains undetermined. This entry is derived from a study of T cell responses to AZD1222 COVID-19 vaccine. General study results and limits: At baseline, just a handful of AZD1222 recipients tested seropositive.

In germline, CDR1 is SGHTA, CDR2 FQGTGA. The CDR3 runs to 14 residues. Trimming removed 3 bases at V and 5 bases at J, with 13 bases between. This table comes from immunoSEQ multiplex PCR, and its TCRdb copy is limited to in-frame clones, with some not included. Counted here are about 130,000 clones, more than 90% occurring once; the ten biggest clones make up roughly 1.1%. This chain connects TRBV7-3 to TRBJ2-5; D not certain. The sequence was collected from an adult who received the AZD1222 COVID-19 vaccine. Sequencing used peripheral blood, obtained 28 days after the second AZD1222 dose. In DNA, the CDR3 is TGTGCCAGCAGCTTCTCTGGGCACACTGAGACCCAGTACTTC. It specifies CASSFSGHTETQYF.